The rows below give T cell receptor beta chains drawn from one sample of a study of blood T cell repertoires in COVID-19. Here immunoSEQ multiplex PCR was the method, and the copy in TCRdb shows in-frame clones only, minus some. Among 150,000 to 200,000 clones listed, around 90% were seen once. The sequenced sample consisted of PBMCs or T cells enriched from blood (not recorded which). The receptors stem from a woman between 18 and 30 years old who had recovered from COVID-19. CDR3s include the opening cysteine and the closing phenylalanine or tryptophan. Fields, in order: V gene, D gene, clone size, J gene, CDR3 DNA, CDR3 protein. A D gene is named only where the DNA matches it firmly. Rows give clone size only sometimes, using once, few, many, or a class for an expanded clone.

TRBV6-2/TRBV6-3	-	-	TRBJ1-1	TGTGCCAGCAGTTACGACAGAATGAACACTGAAGCTTTCTTT	CASSYDRMNTEAFF
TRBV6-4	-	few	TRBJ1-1	TGTGCCAGCAGTGTGTCAGGGGAAGGCACTGAAGCTTTCTTT	CASSVSGEGTEAFF
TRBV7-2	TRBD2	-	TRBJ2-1	TGTGCCAGCGGCTCGGCGGGGGGGCATAATGAGCAGTTCTTC	CASGSAGGHNEQFF
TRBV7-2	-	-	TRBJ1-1	TGTGCCAGCAGCTTAGTAGTGAACACTGAAGCTTTCTTT	CASSLVVNTEAFF
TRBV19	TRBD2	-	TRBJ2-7	TGTGCCAGTAGTATATTGCCGCTAGCGGGAGTCTACGAGCAGTACTTC	CASSILPLAGVYEQYF
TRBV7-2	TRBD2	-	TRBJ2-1	TGTGCCAGCAGCACGAACTCGGGGACTAGCTCCTACAATGAGCAGTTCTTC	CASSTNSGTSSYNEQFF
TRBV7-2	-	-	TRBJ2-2	TGTGCCAGCAGCTTTCCACTAGCGAACACCGGGGAGCTGTTTTTT	CASSFPLANTGELFF
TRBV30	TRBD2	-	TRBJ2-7	TGTGCCTGGAGTGGAGGGACTAGCGCCTCCTACGAGCAGTACTTC	CAWSGGTSASYEQYF
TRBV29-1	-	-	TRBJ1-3	TGCAGCGCCAGACTCGAGTACAGGGAGGGTGGAAACACCATATATTTT	CSARLEYREGGNTIYF
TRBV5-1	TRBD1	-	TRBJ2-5	TGCGCCAGCAGCTTCACAGGGGGCGAGACCCAGTACTTC	CASSFTGGETQYF
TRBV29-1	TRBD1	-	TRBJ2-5	TGCAGCGTATTTGGGACAGTCGATGTGGAGACCCAGTACTTC	CSVFGTVDVETQYF
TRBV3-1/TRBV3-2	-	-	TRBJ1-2	TGTGCCAGCAGCCTCCTGGGGGAGGGCTATGGCTACACCTTC	CASSLLGEGYGYTF
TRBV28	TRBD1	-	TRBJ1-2	TGTGCCAGCAGCCCAGCAGGGGGAGGTAACTATGGCTACACCTTC	CASSPAGGGNYGYTF
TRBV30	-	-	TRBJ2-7	TGTGCCTGGAGTGTACGGAGGGGCTCCTACGAGCAGTACTTC	CAWSVRRGSYEQYF
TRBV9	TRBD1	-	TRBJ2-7	TGTGCCAGCAGTCCCGGGACAGGGCCCCACGAGCAGTACTTC	CASSPGTGPHEQYF
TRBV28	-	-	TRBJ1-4	TGTGCCAGCGAGGCAGGGGCAACTAATGAAAAACTGTTTTTT	CASEAGATNEKLFF
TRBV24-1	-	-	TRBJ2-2	TGTGCCACCAGTGGGACAGAGGTAAACACCGGGGAGCTGTTTTTT	CATSGTEVNTGELFF
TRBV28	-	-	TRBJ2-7	TGTGCCAGCAGTTTAGGAGTCAGGCAGGGGCTAGACGAGCAGTACTTC	CASSLGVRQGLDEQYF
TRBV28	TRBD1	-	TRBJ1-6	TGTGCCAGCAGTTTTGACAGGGCCCTCGGTTCACCCCTCCACTTT	CASSFDRALGSPLHF
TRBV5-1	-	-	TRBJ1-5	TGCGCCAGCAGCTTGACCGGGGTCGTAGGTCAGCCCCAGCATTTT	CASSLTGVVGQPQHF
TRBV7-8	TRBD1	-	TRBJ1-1	TGTGCCAGCAGCTTACGGCTCGCTGTGACAGGGTCTGAAGCTTTCTTT	CASSLRLAVTGSEAFF
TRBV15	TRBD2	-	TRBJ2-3	TGTGCCACCAGCCCGAGGGCGGGGGGGGGAGATACGCAGTATTTT	CATSPRAGGGDTQYF
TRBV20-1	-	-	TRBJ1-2	TGCAGTGCCGACAGTTACTATGGCTACACCTTC	CSADSYYGYTF
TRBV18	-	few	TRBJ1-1	TGTGCCAGCTCGCCTACAGGGAACACTGAAGCTTTCTTT	CASSPTGNTEAFF
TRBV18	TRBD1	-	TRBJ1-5	TGTGCCAGCTCCCGACAGGGCTTAGAGCCCCAGCATTTT	CASSRQGLEPQHF
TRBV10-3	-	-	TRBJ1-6	TGTGCCGTCCATGAGGCAGATCCGAATTCACCCCTCCACTTT	CAVHEADPNSPLHF
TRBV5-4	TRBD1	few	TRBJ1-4	TGTGCCAGCAGCACCCCAGGGGGCACTAATGAAAAACTGTTTTTT	CASSTPGGTNEKLFF
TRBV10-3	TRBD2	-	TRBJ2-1	TGTGCCATCACGGGGGGACCCCCCCAGCCCAATGAGCAGTTCTTC	CAITGGPPQPNEQFF
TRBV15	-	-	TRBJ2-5	TGTGCCACCAGCAGAGATCCGGGGGACTACCAAGAGACCCAGTACTTC	CATSRDPGDYQETQYF
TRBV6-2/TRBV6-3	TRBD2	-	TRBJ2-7	TGTGCCAGCAGCAAAATTAGCGGGGACTACGAGCAGTACTTC	CASSKISGDYEQYF
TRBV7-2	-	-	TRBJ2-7	TGTGCCAGCAGGCCGAACGGGGGAGTATTCTACGAGCAGTACTTC	CASRPNGGVFYEQYF